Listed below are T cell receptor beta chains from one sample, sequenced in a study of T-cell memory formation after mild COVID-19. TCRdb itself ran the 5' RACE reads through MiXCR, one entry per CDR3 protein. The sample consists of a few hundred thousand distinct CDR3 sequences, about 16% of them appearing once. The sequenced material came from PBMCs or a T cell subset sorted from them (not recorded which). These receptors all stem from a man younger than 35 who had mild COVID-19 (a few samples of this study predate the infection). Cell type and time point are not known. The CDR3 runs from the conserved cysteine through the conserved F or W. A D gene is named only where the DNA matches it firmly.

D,V,CDR3
TRBD1,TRBV7-2,CASSFRTGGEETQYF
.,TRBV6-5,CASKQKIPDTQYF
.,TRBV7-2,CASSLASEKAGTGELFF
.,TRBV3-1,CASSLRAGNQPQHF
.,TRBV5-1,CASSLQDRETQYF
TRBD2,TRBV7-2,CASSLDLAGGHEQFF
.,TRBV5-5,CASRHRASDEQFF
.,TRBV18,CASSPMDASRGYEQYF
.,TRBV14,CASSQDSYGYTF
TRBD1,TRBV10-3,CAIRRTGGRDTQYF
.,TRBV15,CATSRGDGDTGELFF
.,TRBV29-1,CSVERSGDPGADTQYF
TRBD2,TRBV7-3,CASSKTSGVSGELFF
.,TRBV15,CATSRGRYSGANVLTF
TRBD1,TRBV12-3/TRBV12-4,CASSPLLGTGRGYTF
TRBD2,TRBV7-3,CASSSGLAGGSTDTQYF
.,TRBV6-5,CASWAGAINEKLFF
.,TRBV4-1,CASSSRLVETQYF
.,TRBV7-2,CASSLARHREQYF
.,TRBV28,CASSSVFRDIAKNIQYF
TRBD2,TRBV4-2,CASSQEAAGGYTDTQYF
.,TRBV10-2,CASSESKLTDTQYF
TRBD1,TRBV5-1,CASKGTVFNTGELFF
TRBD2,TRBV6-5,CASSRGTSGGRTDTQYF
TRBD2,TRBV5-4,CASSPLPGGPETQYF
TRBD2,TRBV15,CATRSSGANQETQYF
.,TRBV5-1,CASSLEDRNEKLFF
.,TRBV6-5,CASRKAEADTQYF
TRBD1,TRBV12-3/TRBV12-4,CASSSTYRGILESSYNEQFF
.,TRBV6-6,CASSRDGFYGYTF
.,TRBV30,CAWNWGGGTEAFF
.,TRBV28,CASSLIARARGDTQYF
TRBD1,TRBV2,CASSQSPGGNEKLFF
TRBD1,TRBV5-1,CASSSRGTGATNTGELFF
.,TRBV29-1,CSVSRGWNTGELFF
.,TRBV7-9,CASSLVRASPWNEQFF
TRBD2,TRBV20-1,CSAPSGLSTDTQYF
.,TRBV5-1,CASSLNTGYNMNTEAFF
TRBD1,TRBV9,CASSPRDRLTYEQYF
.,TRBV7-6,CASSPSFDRSDTQYF
.,TRBV13,CASSLRAGDKNIQYF